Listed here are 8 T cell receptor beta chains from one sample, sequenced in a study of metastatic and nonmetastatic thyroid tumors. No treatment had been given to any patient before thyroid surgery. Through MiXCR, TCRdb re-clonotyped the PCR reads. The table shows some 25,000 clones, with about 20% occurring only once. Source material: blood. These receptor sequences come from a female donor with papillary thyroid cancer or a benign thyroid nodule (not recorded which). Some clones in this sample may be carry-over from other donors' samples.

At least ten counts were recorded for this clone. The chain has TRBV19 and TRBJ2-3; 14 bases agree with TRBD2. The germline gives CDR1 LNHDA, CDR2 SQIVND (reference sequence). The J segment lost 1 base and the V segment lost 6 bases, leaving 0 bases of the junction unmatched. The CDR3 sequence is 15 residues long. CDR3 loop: CASRGLAGGTDTQYF. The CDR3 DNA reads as TGTGCCAGTAGGGGACTAGCGGGGGGCACAGATACGCAGTATTTT.

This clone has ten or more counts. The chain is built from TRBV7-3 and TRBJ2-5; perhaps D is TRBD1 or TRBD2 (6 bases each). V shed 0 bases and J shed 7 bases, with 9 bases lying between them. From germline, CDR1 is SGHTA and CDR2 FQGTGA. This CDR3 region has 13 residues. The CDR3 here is CASSLTQGGTQYF. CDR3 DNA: TGTGCCAGCAGCTTAACACAGGGAGGGACCCAGTACTTC.

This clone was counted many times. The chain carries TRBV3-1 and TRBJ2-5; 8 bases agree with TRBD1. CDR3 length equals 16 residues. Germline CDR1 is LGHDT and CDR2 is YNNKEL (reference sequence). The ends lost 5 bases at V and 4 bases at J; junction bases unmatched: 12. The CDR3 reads CASSSRQGWSRETQYF. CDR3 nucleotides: TGTGCCAGCAGCAGCCGACAGGGGTGGAGCCGAGAGACCCAGTACTTC.

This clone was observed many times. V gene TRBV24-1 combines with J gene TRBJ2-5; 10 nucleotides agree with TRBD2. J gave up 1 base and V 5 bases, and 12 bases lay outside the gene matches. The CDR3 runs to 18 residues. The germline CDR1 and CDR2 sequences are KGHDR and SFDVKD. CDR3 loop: CATSVPGASSGGQETQYF. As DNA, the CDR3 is TGTGCCACCAGTGTCCCTGGGGCGTCTAGCGGGGGCCAAGAGACCCAGTACTTC.

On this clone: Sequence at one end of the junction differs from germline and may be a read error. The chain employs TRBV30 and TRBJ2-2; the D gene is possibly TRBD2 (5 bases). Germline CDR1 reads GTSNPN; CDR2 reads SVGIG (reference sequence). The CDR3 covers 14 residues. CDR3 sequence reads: CAWRKSGFTVELFF. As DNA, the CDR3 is TGTGCCTGGAGAAAAAGCGGATTTACCGTGGAGCTGTTTTTT.

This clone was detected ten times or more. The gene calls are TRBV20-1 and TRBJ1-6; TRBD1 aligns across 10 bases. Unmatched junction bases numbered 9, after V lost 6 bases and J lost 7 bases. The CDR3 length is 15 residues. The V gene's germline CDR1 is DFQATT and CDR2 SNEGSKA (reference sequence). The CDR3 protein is CSATLPGQGNSPLHF. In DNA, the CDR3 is TGCAGTGCCACCCTACCGGGACAGGGGAATTCACCCCTCCACTTT.

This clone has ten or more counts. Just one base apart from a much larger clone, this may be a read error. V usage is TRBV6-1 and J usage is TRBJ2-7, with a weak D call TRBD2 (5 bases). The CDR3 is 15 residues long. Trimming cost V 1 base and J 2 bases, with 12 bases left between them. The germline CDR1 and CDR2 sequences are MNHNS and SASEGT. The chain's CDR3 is CASSEVVEEAYEQYF. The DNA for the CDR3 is TGTGCCAGCAGTGAAGTAGTCGAGGAGGCCTACGAGCAGTACTTC.

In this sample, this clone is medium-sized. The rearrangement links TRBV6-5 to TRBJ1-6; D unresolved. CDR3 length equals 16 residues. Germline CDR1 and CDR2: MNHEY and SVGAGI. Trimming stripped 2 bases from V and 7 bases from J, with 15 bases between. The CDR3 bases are TGTGCCAGCAGTTACGGGAACCGTAGGCACAATTCACCCCTCCACTTT. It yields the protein CASSYGNRRHNSPLHF.